The T cell receptor beta chain described here comes from a study of neurological immune-mediated disorders. This clonotype was found many times. Its specificity is unknown. Study-level findings and limits: CDR3 amino acid sequences found in expanded clones were never shared across subjects, suggesting private repertoires in all groups.

Per germline, CDR1 MNHEY and CDR2 SVGAGI. Trimming shortened V by 2 bases and J by 4 bases, and 9 bases separated the two germline ends. The CDR3 consists of 13 residues. Each CDR3 protein is one row after TCRdb ran MiXCR on the 5' RACE reads. The data show about 25,000 distinct CDR3 sequences, more than 2.5% seen once. The chain recombines TRBV6-5 with TRBJ2-7, with D possibly being TRBD1 (6 bases). The origin of this receptor is a woman aged 30 to 39 with multiple sclerosis. Sequences were obtained from PBMCs. DNA for the CDR3: TGTGCCAGCAGTTACCGGGACACTTACGAGCAGTACTTC. Protein product: CASSYRDTYEQYF.